The text below deals with one T cell receptor beta chain. No antigen is known for it. An end of the junction does not agree with germline; a read error may underlie this. The V gene's germline CDR1 is SGHNT and CDR2 YYREEE (reference sequence). This CDR3 has 14 amino acids. These data belong to a study of T cell responses to AZD1222 COVID-19 vaccine. The table came from immunoSEQ multiplex PCR; TCRdb's copy has only in-frame clones and leaves some out. The table lists tens of thousands of clones, 80% to 95% of them singletons. Second-dose intervals near 4 or 12 weeks were combined. Study outcomes and limitations: Regions 160-218 and 743-854 dominated among vaccine-associated CD4 TCRs spanning spike. Baseline antibody screening turned up just six or seven seropositive AZD1222 recipients. Compared with day 0, the breadth and depth of the Spike-specific TCR repertoire rose significantly after two doses of AZD1222.

This clonotype was obtained from an adult who received the AZD1222 COVID-19 vaccine. The chain links TRBV5-4 to TRBJ2-7, with a weak D call TRBD2 (5 bases). The source material was peripheral blood, sampled 28 days after the second AZD1222 dose. CDR3 sequence: CASSFWLASNEQYF. The CDR3 bases are TGTGCCAGCAGCTTCTGGCTAGCCTCCAACGAGCAGTACTTC.